A single sample is the source of the 13 T cell receptor beta chains below, sequenced in a study of regulatory T cells in long-lasting Graves disease. Stated time point: newly diagnosed GD, antithyroid drugs for less than 3 months. TCR sequences were obtained from RNA taken from PBMCs. In building TCR beta libraries, iRepertoire HTBI primers were used together with Arm-PCR of CDR3 regions. One entry per CDR3 protein results from TCRdb running MiXCR on the multiplex PCR reads. The data contain a few hundred thousand distinct CDR3 sequences, roughly 18% of them seen just once; the ten biggest clones take up over 20%. The material was peripheral blood mononuclear cells (PBMCs), obtained at new diagnosis, from a patient treated with antithyroid drugs. The receptor set was obtained from a female donor with Graves disease.

This clonotype was recorded at least ten times. The rearrangement links TRBV6-2 or TRBV6-3 to TRBJ2-2; a possible D gene is TRBD2 (7 bases). This CDR3 spans 15 amino acids. V gave up 2 bases and J gave up 3 bases, with 10 bases separating them. Germline-derived CDR1 and CDR2 are MNHEY and SVGEGT. This chain's CDR3 is CASSYRRGHTGELFF. In DNA, the CDR3 is TGTGCCAGCAGTTACCGGCGGGGGCACACCGGGGAGCTGTTTTTT.

This clonotype was detected a few times. The rearrangement links TRBV9 to TRBJ2-7; D remains unclear. The CDR3 runs to 15 residues. The germline V gene has CDR1 SGDLS and CDR2 YYNGEE. Trimming cost V 0 bases and J 3 bases, with 13 bases left between them. CDR3 in DNA: TGTGCCAGCAGCGTAGCCGGGCAGCCCGACTACGAGCAGTACTTC. Translated, it gives CASSVAGQPDYEQYF.

The sample holds many counts of this clonotype. The chain carries TRBV10-1 and TRBJ2-1; 11 bases agree with TRBD2. The CDR3 sequence is 15 residues long. V trimming: 0 bases; J trimming: 9 bases; junction bases outside the gene matches: 4. The germline CDR1 and CDR2 sequences are WNHNN and SYGVQD (reference sequence). Here the CDR3 reads CASSESASGRSEQFF. Written as DNA, the CDR3 is TGCGCCAGCAGTGAGTCGGCTAGCGGGAGGAGTGAGCAGTTCTTC.

A note on this clonotype: Its ends do not fully match the called genes, so a read error is possible. The chain employs TRBV5-4 and TRBJ2-7; 9 bases fit TRBD1. The CDR3 is 16 residues long. Germline loops: CDR1 SGHNT, CDR2 YYREEE (reference sequence). The CDR3 sequence: CASSLGRGTGSYEQCF. CDR3 bases: TGTGCCAGCAGCTTGGGGAGGGGGACAGGGTCCTACGAGCAGTGCTTC.

This clonotype was detected ten times or more. The rearrangement uses TRBV11-2 and TRBJ2-5; 7 bases are a match to TRBD2. The V segment lost 5 bases and the J segment 3 bases; nucleotides outside the gene matches: 6. The germline CDR1 and CDR2 sequences are SGHAT and FQNNGV. The CDR3 has 14 residues. DNA of the CDR3: TGTGCCAGCAGCCCCTCTCTAGCGGAAGAGACCCAGTACTTC. Residues: CASSPSLAEETQYF.

In its sample, this clonotype was seen many times. This rearrangement joins TRBV3-1 to TRBJ2-1; D could derive from TRBD1 or TRBD2 (5 bases each). The CDR3 runs to 13 residues. Germline values: CDR1 LGHDT, CDR2 YNNKEL (reference sequence). The V end was cut by 0 bases, the J end by 11 bases, with 11 bases between. CDR3 amino acids: CASSQDFRGQQFF. The CDR3 coding sequence is TGTGCCAGCAGCCAAGACTTTCGGGGACAGCAGTTCTTC.

For this clonotype: This CDR3 is missing its conserved last phenylalanine or tryptophan, likely due to a read error. It is unclear where the CDR3 begins or ends on the DNA, so no DNA is shown, and the CDR3 is as TCRdb lists it. The chain recombines TRBV12-3 or TRBV12-4 with TRBJ2-3; the table gives TRBD1 as D, unverified against the DNA. The CDR3 is 15 amino acids in total, end residues counted. The CDR3 sequence is CASTRQGVEKLFFGS.

This clonotype was observed at least ten times. V usage is TRBV5-1 and J usage is TRBJ2-2, with unresolved D. The V and J ends lost 7 bases and 0 bases respectively, with 1 base between them. The V gene's germline CDR1 is SGHRS and CDR2 YFSETQ. This CDR3 region has 11 residues. The CDR3 DNA sequence: TGCGCCAGCGCGAACACCGGGGAGCTGTTTTTT. This translates into CASANTGELFF.

This clonotype was detected ten times or more. The chain is built from TRBV5-5 and TRBJ2-3; D is possibly TRBD2 (6 bases). The CDR3 spans 14 residues. Germline V CDR1 and CDR2: SGHKS, YYEKEE (reference sequence). Between the trimmed V and J ends, which lost 1 base and 6 bases, there was a span of 12 bases. The CDR3 sequence: CASSLQGGGDTQYF. The CDR3 bases are TGTGCCAGCAGCTTGCAGGGAGGTGGCGATACGCAGTATTTT.

This chain joins TRBV10-1 and TRBJ2-1, with 8 positions matching TRBD2. V gave up 6 bases and J gave up 2 bases; unmatched junction bases: 12. CDR1 and CDR2 (germline): WNHNN, SYGVQD (reference sequence). This CDR3 is built from 17 residues. This chain's CDR3 is CASRRRTSLVTYNEQFF. The DNA of the CDR3 is TGCGCCAGCAGGAGGCGGACTAGCCTCGTTACCTACAATGAGCAGTTCTTC.

This clonotype was counted ten times or more. The chain has TRBV29-1 and TRBJ2-3; tentative D call: TRBD2 (6 bases). Trimming pared 3 bases from V and 2 bases from J, leaving 6 bases between. The CDR3 is 12 amino acids. Per the germline V gene, CDR1 is SQVTM and CDR2 is ANQGSEA. CDR3: CSVERDTDTQYF. The CDR3 DNA sequence: TGCAGCGTTGAGCGGGACACAGATACGCAGTATTTT.

Many counts were recorded for this clonotype. The chain joins TRBV20-1 to TRBJ2-2; the match to TRBD2 covers 8 bases. Germline-derived CDR1 and CDR2 are DFQATT and SNEGSKA (reference sequence). The CDR3 runs to 15 residues. The trim removed 6 bases at V and 3 bases at J, leaving 9 bases unmatched. The CDR3 DNA reads as TGCAGTGCCCTTACTAGCGGAGTTTACACCGGGGAGCTGTTTTTT. This codes for CSALTSGVYTGELFF.

This clonotype has a count of ten or more. V usage is TRBV27 and J usage is TRBJ2-2; 10 positions agree with TRBD2. With 3 bases clipped from V and 4 bases from J, the junction kept 8 bases outside the gene matches. CDR1 MNHEY and CDR2 SMNVEV come from the germline V gene (reference sequence). CDR3 size: 17 residues. CDR3 protein: CASSLGVAGGITGELFF. The CDR3 bases are TGTGCCAGCAGTTTGGGGGTAGCGGGAGGAATCACCGGGGAGCTGTTTTTT.